The sequence of this TCR beta chain was determined in a study of tumor-infiltrating lymphocytes in primary liver carcinoma. Study-level information: These patients were men and women whose ages were 30 to 69 years. Tumors were stage T1-T3 N0M0, roughly 4 to 11 cm across.

With around 490 ng total RNA as template and a constant-region primer, TCR beta cDNA was made. Slightly modified ARM-PCR served as the procedure for the TCR beta libraries. These libraries came from three rounds of nested multiplex PCR. TRBV1-TRBV30 forward primers paired with a C-beta reverse primer were used in the first two PCR rounds, which ran approximately 10 cycles each. In TCRdb, the multiplex PCR reads were re-called with MiXCR into one record per CDR3 protein. The data hold under 150,000 distinct CDR3 sequences, with approximately 68% observed a single time. The CDR3 has 11 amino acids. Trimming removed 7 bases from V and 14 bases from J; junction bases left unmatched: 6. Taking about 17-32 mg of unsorted bulk tissue, the authors co-extracted RNA and DNA.

The source material was tumor-adjacent normal liver tissue. The rearrangement uses TRBV12-3 or TRBV12-4 and TRBJ1-1; 11 positions agree with TRBD1. This receptor was obtained from a woman aged 55-70 years with primary liver carcinoma and hepatitis B virus infection. CDR3 amino acids: CASTLGQGDFF. The CDR3 nucleotides are TGTGCCAGCACCTTGGGACAGGGGGACTTCTTT.